These 11 T cell receptor beta chains originate from one sample sequenced in a study of T cell clones after liver transplantation. Sequencing was performed with immunoSEQ multiplex PCR; in TCRdb, only in-frame clones are kept and a portion is missing. Here the sample spans more than 65,000 clones, 75% to 90% being singletons. Specimen: CD4+ T cells from blood, collected 12 months after liver transplant. Receptor source: a human patient who received a liver transplant. Some T cells may arise from the graft donor.

This chain connects TRBV5-1 to TRBJ2-6; D is unresolved. The CDR3 is made up of 15 amino acids. Trimming removed 4 bases at V and 0 bases at J, with 8 bases between. The germline gives CDR1 SGHRS, CDR2 YFSETQ. CDR3 loop: CASSPLPSGANVLTF. Here the CDR3 DNA reads TGCGCCAGCAGCCCGCTCCCCTCTGGGGCCAACGTCCTGACTTTC.

The rearrangement links TRBV27 to TRBJ1-5, with TRBD1 as a possible D gene (5 bases). Trimming removed 5 bases from V and 4 bases from J, with 12 bases in between. CDR1 and CDR2 from the germline V gene are MNHEY and SMNVEV (reference sequence). The CDR3 consists of 14 residues. CDR3 bases: TGTGCCAGCAGTCCCCTGGGACGAAATCAGCCCCAGCATTTT. Translating gives CASSPLGRNQPQHF.

About this clone itself: The same CDR3 can be traced to other DNA sequences in this sample. The genes are TRBV28 and TRBJ1-3; TRBD1 matches at 7 bases. CDR3 length: 15 amino acids. Germline-derived CDR1 and CDR2 are MDHEN and SYDVKM. V lost 5 bases and J lost 2; bases outside the gene matches: 6. This CDR3 is CASSTSRGPGNTIYF. Written as DNA, the CDR3 is TGTGCCAGCAGTACCTCAAGGGGGCCTGGAAACACCATATATTTT.

This chain links TRBV2 with TRBJ2-1; the D gene is possibly TRBD2 (6 bases). The germline gives CDR1 SNHLY, CDR2 FYNNEI. V was trimmed by 4 bases and J by 9 bases, leaving 22 bases between them. The length of the CDR3 is 16 residues. The CDR3 nucleotides read TGTGCCAGCAGTGGTGGGCGGCGGGAAGGGTCCGGTGAGCAGTTCTTC. Its protein product is CASSGGRREGSGEQFF.

The rearrangement links TRBV19 to TRBJ2-7; 10 bases line up with TRBD2. This CDR3 is 21 amino acids long. V shed 3 bases, J shed 2 bases, and the junction held 22 bases outside the gene matches. Looked up from germline, CDR1 is LNHDA and CDR2 is SQIVND (reference sequence). The CDR3 loop is CASSIRPSGSSGRSGTYEQYF. The CDR3 DNA follows: TGTGCCAGTAGTATTCGGCCTAGCGGGAGTTCGGGGAGGTCGGGGACCTACGAGCAGTACTTC.

Only a few counts were recorded for this clone. This chain uses TRBV27 with TRBJ1-2; D is undetermined. The germline gives CDR1 MNHEY, CDR2 SMNVEV (reference sequence). Trimming removed 6 bases at V and 7 bases at J, with 18 bases between. The CDR3 consists of 14 residues. The CDR3 nucleotides read TGTGCCAGCAGCCGGACGGCCCCGCCTGGTGGCTACACCTTC. Protein: CASSRTAPPGGYTF.

The chain links TRBV10-3 to TRBJ2-1; 12 nucleotides line up with TRBD2. Germline V gene sequence: CDR1 ENHRY, CDR2 SYGVKD. The junction had 8 bases not matched to a gene; V was cut back by 2 bases and J by 6 bases. The length of the CDR3 is 17 residues. The CDR3 loop is CAISEGASGRGSNEQFF. CDR3 bases: TGTGCCATCAGTGAGGGGGCTAGCGGGAGGGGATCCAATGAGCAGTTCTTC.

The chain links TRBV10-1 to TRBJ2-7; 7 bases align to TRBD1. The V segment lost 4 bases and the J segment 1 base; nucleotides outside the gene matches: 7. CDR1 and CDR2 (germline): WNHNN, SYGVQD (reference sequence). The CDR3 has 15 residues. The CDR3 DNA follows: TGCGCCAGCAGTGGAAGGACAGGTTCTTCCTACGAGCAGTACTTC. Its translation is CASSGRTGSSYEQYF.

This rearrangement joins TRBV27 to TRBJ2-7; TRBD1 matches 9 bases. The CDR3 loop spans 14 amino acids. Trimming removed 3 bases from V and 5 bases from J; junction bases left unmatched: 5. Germline CDR1 is MNHEY and CDR2 is SMNVEV (reference sequence). CDR3 sequence (DNA): TGTGCCAGCAGTTTGAGGGACAGGGCGGACGAGCAGTACTTC. This translates into CASSLRDRADEQYF.

The V and J genes are TRBV6-5 and TRBJ2-5; 7 bases are shared with TRBD1. Per the germline V gene, CDR1 is MNHEY and CDR2 is SVGAGI. This CDR3 is built from 14 residues. V gave up 4 bases and J gave up 5 bases; unmatched junction bases: 7. CDR3 amino acids: CASSFRGGVETQYF. CDR3 nucleotides: TGTGCCAGCAGTTTCCGAGGGGGCGTGGAGACCCAGTACTTC.

The DNA of the CDR3 is TGTGCCAGCAGCGCGGACAGGGTGGGTTATGGCTACACCTTC. Its protein is CASSADRVGYGYTF. The V gene is TRBV28, the J gene TRBJ1-2; 8 positions match TRBD1. The CDR3 loop spans 14 amino acids. Germline lookup yields CDR1 MDHEN and CDR2 SYDVKM. Trimming took 6 bases from V and 5 from J; bases not matched to a gene: 8.